This T cell receptor (beta chain) was sequenced during a study of beta chain features in type 1 diabetes listed by TCRdb under 2018. About the investigation overall: Patients and healthy donors did not differ in mean age, gender distribution, total cell number or subset yield. A total of roughly 98,000,000 sorted cells were examined across all samples, and a strong correlation was observed between cell number per subset and RNA yield. In the study, recently diagnosed type 1 diabetes patients and matched healthy donors were compared on the TCRB repertoires of their sorted circulating CD4+ T cell subsets. Naive and central memory subsets were obtained from all 30 or so donors, but regulatory and stem cell-like memory subsets were isolated from only 8 patients and roughly 8 healthy donors. What the research found in general, with its limitations: Because small numbers of individuals were included in the HLA sub-analyses, any influence of HLA type on TCRB rearrangement was left unresolved. At VDJ recombination sites, patients with type 1 diabetes made fewer insertions and deleted more nucleotides, a pattern implying thymic rearrangement abnormalities. In all four CD4+ subsets, TCRB CDR3 length was moderately but significantly shorter in type 1 diabetes patients. Because cDNA was sequenced instead of genomic DNA, activated cells with high expression could be over-represented, although the groups did not differ in activation or CD3 levels. Shorter templates might have been favored by PCR, but patient and control samples were amplified and corrected together, so both groups would have been affected equally by any skew. Naive, central memory and regulatory TCRB repertoires appeared to be more alike among patients than among healthy donors.

Each donor gave one peripheral blood draw, averaging roughly 100 mL, which was collected into heparinised tubes. Naive, central memory, regulatory and stem cell-like memory CD4+ T cells were sorted on a BD FACSAria II using a panel including CD45RO, CCR7, CD25, CD127, CD95 and CD27. Purity was above 98% for every sorted population. PBMCs were separated immediately by Lymphoprep density gradient centrifugation and were stained directly, without being cultured. Samples were stained and sorted in pairs, with one healthy donor and one patient per experiment, so that batch effects were minimized. The entire isolated RNA was reverse transcribed using the High Capacity cDNA Reverse Transcription Kit, and thus expressed TCRB transcripts were sequenced. Naive, central memory and regulatory T cell samples underwent deep immunoSEQ sequencing, averaging roughly 3.4 million total reads per sample. Sorted cells were lysed in RLT buffer and RNA was extracted with DNase-treated RNeasy Micro or Mini kits, depending on cell number. To prevent cross-contamination, every cell subset was processed on its own, while patient and healthy donor samples were processed together. The immunoSEQ multiplex PCR was used to amplify TCRB sequences from cDNA, generating 87-bp fragments that spanned the CDR3 region. The amplicons were sequenced using the Illumina HiSeq platform. Processing in the source paper ran as follows. Synthetic template baselines were used to correct PCR bias computationally, reads within Hamming distance 2 were collapsed, and singletons that could not be merged were discarded. By aligning reads against IMGT, V, D and J genes, CDR3 length, and insertions or deletions at six rearrangement sites were assigned. Within each subset, clonotype counts were normalized to the number of sorted cells before true diversity and Gini coefficients were calculated with the tcR R package. The overlap coefficient, calculated on TCRB nucleotide sequences, was used to quantify repertoire sharing. Out-of-frame TCRB sequences from naive cells were analyzed to stand in for the pre-selection repertoire. As stored in TCRdb, this immuneACCESS dataset retains in-frame rearrangements with V and J assigned. A fraction of the clones does not appear; measured against another copy, unresolved V genes explain less than half of the discrepancy, and the remainder lacks a known reason. V and J calls plus clone size are reproduced from that table; the DNA served to infer D and trimming. The sample has under 250,000 clones on record, about 14% of them singletons. The ten largest account for 0.025% to 0.03% of the sample.

The CDR3 sequence holds 11 residues, the cysteine and phenylalanine included. The kept DNA is CDR3 alone, 33 bases in frame from the first base. To note about this clone: Its binding antigen is unknown. No base quality information exists; no much larger clone differs at one position.

This chain joins TRBV6-7 to TRBJ2-1; no D gene call is confident. TRBV6-7 is reported as an ORF; its role is uncertain. This TCR was recovered from a woman aged 40 to 50 in good health. The source material was naive CD4+ T cells from blood. This specimen's cell subset or site label, per the study, means: true naive CD4+ T cells. CDR3 region: CANSSYNEQFF. The DNA sequence follows: TGTGCGAACAGCTCCTACAATGAGCAGTTCTTC.